The rows below give T cell receptor beta chains drawn from one sample of a study of shared clonotypes between healthy human individuals. Only in-frame clones appear in the TCRdb table, and some are missing; sequencing was by immunoSEQ multiplex PCR. The data show some 2,000,000 clones, approximately 95% seen once. The sample taken for sequencing was naive CD4+ T cells sorted from blood. The receptors were sampled from a man aged 18 to 29 in good health. CDR3s include the opening cysteine and the closing phenylalanine or tryptophan. The D gene is left open where the match is weak. Only some rows state a clone size, as once, few, many or a class for expanded clones.

abundance,v_gene,len,j_gene,d_gene,CDR3nt,CDR3aa
-,TRBV27,14,TRBJ1-1,-,TGTGCCAGCAGATCCCGCCCCGGGAACACTGAAGCTTTCTTT,CASRSRPGNTEAFF
-,TRBV18,17,TRBJ1-3,-,TGTGCCAGCTCACCACCGACCGGGGGGAGCTCTGGAAACACCATATATTTT,CASSPPTGGSSGNTIYF
-,TRBV19,14,TRBJ2-7,TRBD2,TGTGCCAGTAGTGAACTAGCGGGAGTAGGTGAGCAGTACTTC,CASSELAGVGEQYF
-,TRBV5-1,13,TRBJ2-7,TRBD2,TGCGCCAGCAGCGTGGGACTAGGGAGCGAGCAGTACTTC,CASSVGLGSEQYF
-,TRBV5-4,14,TRBJ2-5,TRBD2,TGTGCCAGCAGCTTGGGACTAGCGGGAGAGACCCAGTACTTC,CASSLGLAGETQYF
-,TRBV30,21,TRBJ2-1,TRBD2,TGTGCCTGGAGTCGACAAAGGACTAGCAGCGGATCCAGAACCACTTACAATGAGCAGTTCTTC,CAWSRQRTSSGSRTTYNEQFF
once,TRBV28,12,TRBJ2-7,TRBD2,TGTGCCAGCAGTAGCGGGGGACTCGAGCAGTACTTC,CASSSGGLEQYF
-,TRBV2,11,TRBJ1-2,-,TGTGCCAGCAGTGTGGTGGGTATCGACACCTTC,CASSVVGIDTF
-,TRBV10-3,14,TRBJ2-5,-,TGTGCCATCAAGGCCAGCGTGGGCAGAGAGACCCAGTACTTC,CAIKASVGRETQYF
few,TRBV7-2,14,TRBJ2-2,-,TGTGCCAGCAGCTTCCGACAGTACACCGGGGAGCTGTTTTTT,CASSFRQYTGELFF
-,TRBV7-9,17,TRBJ2-2,-,TGTGCCAGCAGCCCCAATTGGGACTCCCAGAACACCGGGGAGCTGTTTTTT,CASSPNWDSQNTGELFF
once,TRBV2,14,TRBJ1-5,TRBD1,TGTGCCAGCAGCGCCGGGACAGGGAATCAGCCCCAGCATTTT,CASSAGTGNQPQHF
-,TRBV6-1,14,TRBJ1-1,-,TGTGCCAGCAGTGAAGTGCCTAGAAGTCAAGGGGCTTTCTTT,CASSEVPRSQGAFF
few,TRBV6-5,16,TRBJ2-1,-,TGTGCCAGCAGTTACTACCGGGACTTGGGCCACAATGAGCAGTTCTTC,CASSYYRDLGHNEQFF
-,TRBV6-5,16,TRBJ2-1,TRBD2,TGTGCCAGCAGTTACTCGTCTAGCGGGAGGGCCAATGAGCAGTTCTTC,CASSYSSSGRANEQFF
-,TRBV25-1,15,TRBJ1-4,-,TGTGCCAGCAGTGAGAGAGGCTATCGGGGTGAAAAACTGTTTTTT,CASSERGYRGEKLFF